These 5 T cell receptor beta chains were all obtained from the same sample, sequenced in a study of blood T cell repertoires in COVID-19. Sequencing was performed with immunoSEQ multiplex PCR; in TCRdb, only in-frame clones are kept and a portion is missing. The sample lists 70,000 or so clones; over 75% were seen once. Sequencing was performed on peripheral blood. The receptor source for this set is a human donor in a cohort sampled during active COVID-19.

This clone has a count of ten or more. CDR3 amino acids: CASSLGGGSGEQYF. CDR3 bases: TGTGCCAGCAGCTTGGGGGGCGGCTCTGGCGAGCAGTACTTC. V usage is TRBV5-5 and J usage is TRBJ2-7; D possibly corresponds to TRBD1 (5 bases). Germline-derived CDR1 and CDR2 are SGHKS and YYEKEE (reference sequence). The V end was cut by 0 bases, the J end by 6 bases, with 13 bases between. This CDR3 region has 14 residues.

The genes are TRBV3-1 (or the pseudogene TRBV3-2) and TRBJ1-6; 10 bases align to TRBD1. The CDR3 sequence is 15 residues long. V trimming: 1 base; J trimming: 8 bases; junction bases outside the gene matches: 2. Per germline, CDR1 LGHDT and CDR2 YNNKEL (reference sequence). CDR3 nucleotides: TGTGCCAGCAGCCAAGGGGGACAGGGGTATTCACCCCTCCACTTT. Translation: CASSQGGQGYSPLHF.

This chain joins TRBV7-9 and TRBJ2-5; 8 nucleotides line up with TRBD1. This CDR3 has 15 amino acids. CDR1 and CDR2 from the germline V gene are SEHNR and FQNEAQ (reference sequence). Trimming removed 1 base from V and 5 bases from J; junction bases left unmatched: 6. CDR3: CASSLGDRTGETQYF. DNA for the CDR3: TGTGCCAGCAGCTTAGGGGACAGGACGGGGGAGACCCAGTACTTC. Together with reference TRBV7-9 and TRBJ2-5, the CDR3 gives the full variable domain: DTGVSQNPRHKITKRGQNVTFRCDPISEHNRLYWYRQTLGQGPEFLTYFQNEAQLEKSRLLSDRFSAERPKGSFSTLEIQRTEQGDSAMYLCASSLGDRTGETQYFGPGTRLLVL.

The chain uses TRBV27 and TRBJ1-5, with 11 positions matching TRBD1. Germline V gives CDR1 MNHEY, CDR2 SMNVEV (reference sequence). The CDR3 sequence is 13 residues long. Trimming cost V 4 bases and J 7 bases; bases outside gene matches: 0. For the CDR3, the DNA is TGTGCCAGCAGTTGGGACAGGGGGCAGCCCCAGCATTTT. It codes for CASSWDRGQPQHF.

The CDR3 spells CASSQAPNTEAFF. CDR3 nucleotide sequence: TGTGCCAGCAGTCAGGCCCCGAACACTGAAGCTTTCTTT. The chain couples TRBV7-3 to TRBJ1-1, with unresolved D. The CDR3 is 13 amino acids. Germline V gives CDR1 SGHTA, CDR2 FQGTGA. Between the trimmed V and J ends, which lost 6 bases and 1 base, there was a span of 9 bases.